These 10 T cell receptor beta chains came from one sample sequenced in a study of Graves' ophthalmopathy and Graves' hyperthyroidism. Amplification from RNA transcripts yielded the TCR beta CDR3 regions. Investigators did first-round RT-PCR with HTBI primers, then second-round multiplex PCR. TCRdb redid the calling of the multiplex PCR reads with MiXCR, one entry per CDR3 protein. The table includes under 350,000 distinct CDR3 sequences, 15% to 20% detected once. The specimen sequenced was peripheral blood. The receptors shown here come from an adult man with Graves' ophthalmopathy.

V is TRBV20-1 and J is TRBJ2-2, with a tentative D call TRBD1 (5 bases). CDR1 DFQATT and CDR2 SNEGSKA come from the germline V gene (reference sequence). This CDR3 is built from 17 residues. Trimming removed 0 bases at V and 1 base at J, with 15 bases between. CDR3: CSARDILGQGNTGELFF. DNA of the CDR3: TGCAGTGCTAGAGATATTTTGGGGCAGGGGAACACCGGGGAGCTGTTTTTT.

In its sample, this clonotype was seen many times. The chain joins TRBV7-8 to TRBJ2-7, with TRBD1 matching 7 bases. This CDR3 region has 16 residues. With 2 bases clipped from V and 2 bases from J, the junction kept 9 bases outside the gene matches. CDR1 and CDR2 (germline): SGHVS, FQNEAQ. Written as DNA, the CDR3 is TGTGCCAGCAGCTTAAAGGGACAGTTCGCTACCTACGAGCAGTACTTC. Translated, it gives CASSLKGQFATYEQYF.

This clonotype has a count of ten or more. V usage is TRBV12-5 and J usage is TRBJ2-7; maybe TRBD1 (5 bases). V was cut by 7 bases and J by 3 bases, with 10 bases left in between. Germline V gene lookup returns CDR1 LGHNT and CDR2 FRNRAP. This CDR3 contains 12 residues. The chain's CDR3 is CASALDSYEQYF. CDR3 sequence (DNA): TGTGCTAGTGCCCTCGACAGCTACGAGCAGTACTTC.

This clonotype has at least ten counts. This chain joins TRBV20-1 and TRBJ2-5; D unresolved. The length of the CDR3 is 12 residues. In germline, CDR1 is DFQATT, CDR2 SNEGSKA (reference sequence). V lost 3 bases and J 2 bases, leaving 7 bases between the germline ends. For the CDR3, the DNA is TGCAGTGCTAGCATCAAACAAGAGACCCAGTACTTC. Its protein is CSASIKQETQYF.

This clonotype was observed at least ten times. The gene calls are TRBV6-2 or TRBV6-3 and TRBJ2-5; the match to TRBD2 covers 7 bases. The CDR3 is made up of 11 amino acids. Germline V CDR1 and CDR2: MNHEY, SVGEGT. Losses at the gene ends were 4 bases for V and 12 bases for J; bases not matched to a gene: 5. In nucleotides, the CDR3 is TGTGCCAGCAGTTCCGGACTAGAGAAGTACTTC. Its protein product is CASSSGLEKYF.

Many counts were recorded for this clonotype. The CDR3 DNA sequence: TGTGCCAGCAGTTACAGTCGGGGGAGGGGTAACTATGGCTACACCTTC. Translating it yields CASSYSRGRGNYGYTF. The chain uses TRBV6-5 and TRBJ1-2, with D possibly TRBD1 on 5 matching bases. This CDR3 has 16 residues. The germline V and J ends were trimmed by 2 bases and 1 base, with 14 bases remaining between them. Germline V lookup: CDR1 MNHEY, CDR2 SVGAGI.

This clonotype was recorded many times. The chain combines TRBV10-3 with TRBJ2-2; 10 nucleotides line up with TRBD1. Germline V gives CDR1 ENHRY, CDR2 SYGVKD. The CDR3 contains 14 residues. V was clipped by 10 bases and J by 6 bases; unmatched bases: 8. Here the CDR3 DNA reads TGTGCCAGCAGGGGGACAGGGGATGCCGGGGAGCTGTTTTTT. It codes for CASRGTGDAGELFF.

The chain links TRBV28 to TRBJ2-7; 9 bases align to TRBD1. The V gene's germline CDR1 is MDHEN and CDR2 SYDVKM. The CDR3 totals 13 residues. V trimming: 10 bases; J trimming: 3 bases; junction bases outside the gene matches: 7. The CDR3 bases are TGTGCCATCTCCGGGACAGGGCGCTACGAGCAGTACTTC. Protein sequence: CAISGTGRYEQYF.

This clonotype was counted at least ten times. The chain is built from TRBV19 and TRBJ1-3; D remains ambiguous. The CDR3 length is 14 residues. Germline values: CDR1 LNHDA, CDR2 SQIVND (reference sequence). V was cut by 2 bases and J by 4 bases, with 9 bases left in between. This chain's CDR3 is CASSIRRTGNTIYF. CDR3 sequence (DNA): TGTGCCAGTAGTATAAGGAGGACCGGAAACACCATATATTTT.

With regard to this clonotype: Mismatch with germline at one junction end may stem from a read error. V is TRBV2 and J is TRBJ2-7, with a tentative D call TRBD2 (5 bases). Germline V gene lookup returns CDR1 SNHLY and CDR2 FYNNEI. The CDR3 contains 11 residues. The CDR3 nucleotides read TGTGCCAGCAAGGCGGGCCACTTACTAAACTTC. Amino acid sequence: CASKAGHLLNF.